What follows are 2 T cell receptor beta chains derived from one specimen sequenced in a study of T-cell memory formation after mild COVID-19. TCRdb re-called the 5' RACE reads with MiXCR, one entry per CDR3 protein. The top ten clones hold roughly 10% of a sample with 190,000 or so distinct CDR3 sequences, under 30% of them seen once. Material: PBMCs or a T cell subset sorted from them (not recorded which). The receptors come from an adult woman who had mild COVID-19 (a few samples of this study predate the infection). Cell type and time point are not known.

The table lists this clonotype with a few counts. The chain carries TRBV24-1 and TRBJ1-2, with 9 bases aligning to TRBD1. This CDR3 region has 15 residues. Per the germline V gene, CDR1 is KGHDR and CDR2 is SFDVKD. The V segment lost 2 bases and the J segment 4 bases; nucleotides outside the gene matches: 4. Written as DNA, the CDR3 is TGTGCCACCAGTGATTCGGGGACAGGGCGCTATGGCTACACCTTC. It encodes CATSDSGTGRYGYTF.

The chain couples TRBV6-1 to TRBJ2-7; 12 bases align to TRBD2. Germline-derived CDR1 and CDR2 are MNHNS and SASEGT. The CDR3 length is 14 residues. V trimming: 10 bases; J trimming: 5 bases; junction bases outside the gene matches: 9. Here the CDR3 reads CATRTSGMRNEQYF. CDR3 DNA: TGTGCCACTAGGACTAGCGGGATGAGGAACGAGCAGTACTTC.